This T cell receptor beta chain was sequenced for a study of molecular identifiers for immune sequencing clone quantification. In the study overall: In the replicates, RNA derived from around 20,000 or 100,000 naive CD8 cells was divided into five parts, and four were sequenced.

TCRdb independently ran MiXCR on the PCR reads; one entry per CDR3 protein. This sample yields over 550,000 distinct CDR3 sequences, of which around 25% are seen a single time; about 0.81% belongs to the top ten. V gave up 2 bases and J gave up 10 bases; unmatched junction bases: 5. Germline assignment: CDR1 GTSNPN and CDR2 SVGIG (reference sequence). This CDR3 region has 12 residues. Isolation of naive CD8 T cells was achieved by sorting on a CD8+CD4-CCR7+CD45RA+ phenotype. This clonotype was detected many times. Its antigen is unknown. General study findings and limits: Highly expanded clone sizes could be underestimated by identical TCR molecules sharing a barcode. Clones of above 20 RNA copies carried over 98% of effector molecules; in naive cells they carried under 1%.

V and J are TRBV30 and TRBJ2-1, with 7 bases that match TRBD2. The sequencing input was naive CD8+ T cells from blood, with Jurkat cell RNA spiked in. Subset in this sample: FACS-sorted CD8+CD4-CCR7+CD45RA+ naive T cells. The receptor comes from a human donor in good health. Some libraries in this study had Jurkat cell RNA spiked in. CDR3 sequence (DNA): TGTGCCTGGAGTAAGAGCGGGGCCGAGCAGTTCTTC. This sequence encodes CAWSKSGAEQFF. The full variable domain, rest sourced from reference TRBV30 and TRBJ2-1, is SQTIHQWPATLVQPVGSPLSLECTVEGTSNPNLYWYRQAAGRGLQLLFYSVGIGQISSEVPQNLSASRPQDRQFILSSKKLLLSDSGFYLCAWSKSGAEQFFGPGTRLTVL.